This T cell receptor (beta chain) derives from a study of T-cell memory formation after mild COVID-19. The wider study: Clustering of TCRs was largely donor specific.

J lost 6 bases, V lost 1 base, and 4 bases had no gene match. CDR1 and CDR2 (germline): DFQATT, SNEGSKA (reference sequence). The CDR3 runs 13 residues. Study findings and constraints: While clones contracting from day 15 to 85 were balanced between CD4 and CD8, later expanders leaned CD4+. Mainly CM and EM harbored the contracting CD4+ clones; mainly EMRA harbored the CD8+ ones.

Points on this clonotype: What it recognizes is unknown.

TCRdb used MiXCR to reprocess the 5' RACE reads, holding one entry per CDR3 protein. The sample carries around 250,000 distinct CDR3 sequences, roughly a tenth recorded once. The chain recombines TRBV20-1 with TRBJ2-3; 7 nucleotides line up with TRBD2. This receptor was identified in a man aged 18 to 30 who had mild COVID-19 (a few samples of this study predate the infection). Cell type and time point are not known. The sequenced sample consisted of PBMCs or a T cell subset sorted from them (not recorded which). CDR3 sequence: CSARGDYSDTQYF. DNA of the CDR3: TGCAGTGCTAGAGGGGACTATTCGGATACGCAGTATTTT.